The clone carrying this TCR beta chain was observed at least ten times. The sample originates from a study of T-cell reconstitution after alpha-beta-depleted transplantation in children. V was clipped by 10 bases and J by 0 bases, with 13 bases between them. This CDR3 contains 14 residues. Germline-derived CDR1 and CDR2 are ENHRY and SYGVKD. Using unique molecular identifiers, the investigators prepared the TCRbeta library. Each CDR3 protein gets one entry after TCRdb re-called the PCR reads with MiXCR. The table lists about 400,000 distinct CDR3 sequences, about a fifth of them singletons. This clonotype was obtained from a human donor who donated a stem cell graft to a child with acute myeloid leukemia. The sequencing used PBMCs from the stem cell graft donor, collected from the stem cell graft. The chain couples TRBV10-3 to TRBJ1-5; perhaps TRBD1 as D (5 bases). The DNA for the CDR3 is TGTGCCACCAATACGGGGGATAGCAATCAGCCCCAGCATTTT. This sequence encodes CATNTGDSNQPQHF.